These T cell receptor beta chains were read from a single sample in a study of T-cell reconstitution after alpha-beta-depleted transplantation in children. Using its own MiXCR run on the PCR reads, TCRdb lists one record per CDR3 protein. The sample has approximately 400,000 distinct CDR3 sequences; approximately 10% are singletons. Sequences were derived from PBMCs from the stem cell graft donor, sampled from the stem cell graft. The receptors were sampled from a human donor who donated a stem cell graft to a child with acute myeloid leukemia. The CDR3 runs from the conserved cysteine through the conserved F or W. Fields, in order: V gene, D gene, clone size, J gene, CDR3 protein, CDR3 DNA. D genes are given only for firm matches. Part of the rows lack a size; the others show once, few, many or a class for expanded clones.

V gene: TRBV5-1
D gene: -
clone size: -
J gene: TRBJ2-7
CDR3 protein: CASSLGPSSYEQYF
CDR3 DNA: TGCGCCAGCAGCTTGGGCCCGAGCTCCTACGAGCAGTACTTC

V gene: TRBV4-3
D gene: TRBD2
clone size: few
J gene: TRBJ2-3
CDR3 protein: CASSQRTSGRVDTQYF
CDR3 DNA: TGCGCCAGCAGCCAAAGGACAAGCGGGAGGGTGGATACGCAGTATTTT

V gene: TRBV15
D gene: TRBD2
clone size: many
J gene: TRBJ2-7
CDR3 protein: CATSRDRTSGTYEQYF
CDR3 DNA: TGTGCCACCAGCAGAGATCGGACTAGCGGCACCTACGAGCAGTACTTC

V gene: TRBV20-1
D gene: TRBD1
clone size: -
J gene: TRBJ1-5
CDR3 protein: CSAPDRRKGSNQPQHF
CDR3 DNA: TGCAGTGCCCCGGACAGGAGGAAGGGTAGCAATCAGCCCCAGCATTTT

V gene: TRBV5-1
D gene: -
clone size: few
J gene: TRBJ2-5
CDR3 protein: CASSFSDGTAADQETQYF
CDR3 DNA: TGCGCCAGCAGCTTCTCTGACGGGACGGCGGCGGACCAAGAGACCCAGTACTTC

V gene: TRBV10-3
D gene: -
clone size: -
J gene: TRBJ1-5
CDR3 protein: CAISEGGLDQPQHF
CDR3 DNA: TGTGCCATCAGTGAGGGGGGCCTGGATCAGCCCCAGCATTTT

V gene: TRBV29-1
D gene: -
clone size: few
J gene: TRBJ1-1
CDR3 protein: CSVELQSNTEAFF
CDR3 DNA: TGCAGCGTTGAACTACAGTCGAACACTGAAGCTTTCTTT

V gene: TRBV11-1
D gene: TRBD1
clone size: -
J gene: TRBJ2-2
CDR3 protein: CASSTGQGSGELFF
CDR3 DNA: TGTGCCAGCAGCACAGGACAGGGGTCCGGGGAGCTGTTTTTT

V gene: TRBV5-6
D gene: -
clone size: -
J gene: TRBJ1-5
CDR3 protein: CASSLLATGSNQPQHF
CDR3 DNA: TGTGCCAGCAGCTTGCTGGCAACAGGGAGCAATCAGCCCCAGCATTTT

V gene: TRBV7-3
D gene: -
clone size: -
J gene: TRBJ1-1
CDR3 protein: CASSLSGVAETEAFF
CDR3 DNA: TGTGCCAGCAGCTTAAGCGGGGTAGCAGAGACTGAAGCTTTCTTT

V gene: TRBV6-5
D gene: -
clone size: few
J gene: TRBJ1-1
CDR3 protein: CASSYQGLGTEAFF
CDR3 DNA: TGTGCCAGCAGTTACCAGGGTCTGGGCACTGAAGCTTTCTTT

V gene: TRBV5-1
D gene: -
clone size: few
J gene: TRBJ1-3
CDR3 protein: CASSRDTTVGDTIYF
CDR3 DNA: TGCGCCAGCAGCCGGGACACAACGGTCGGAGACACCATATATTTT

V gene: TRBV7-2
D gene: TRBD2
clone size: -
J gene: TRBJ2-6
CDR3 protein: CASSVSGGASGANVLTF
CDR3 DNA: TGTGCCAGCAGCGTTAGCGGGGGGGCCTCTGGGGCCAACGTCCTGACTTTC

V gene: TRBV7-2
D gene: -
clone size: few
J gene: TRBJ1-2
CDR3 protein: CASSLGFRTDYGYTF
CDR3 DNA: TGTGCCAGCAGCTTAGGGTTCAGGACCGACTATGGCTACACCTTC

V gene: TRBV5-6
D gene: TRBD2
clone size: few
J gene: TRBJ2-1
CDR3 protein: CASSLRAGTYYNEQFF
CDR3 DNA: TGTGCCAGCAGCTTGAGAGCGGGGACTTACTACAATGAGCAGTTCTTC

V gene: TRBV7-9
D gene: TRBD2
clone size: few
J gene: TRBJ2-2
CDR3 protein: CASNVLAVSGELFF
CDR3 DNA: TGTGCCAGCAACGTACTAGCGGTGTCCGGGGAGCTGTTTTTT

V gene: TRBV20-1
D gene: TRBD2
clone size: many
J gene: TRBJ2-1
CDR3 protein: CSAPLLAGALNEQFF
CDR3 DNA: TGCAGTGCTCCCCTACTAGCGGGAGCTCTAAATGAGCAGTTCTTC

V gene: TRBV10-3
D gene: -
clone size: -
J gene: TRBJ2-1
CDR3 protein: CAITTGVGNEQFF
CDR3 DNA: TGTGCCATCACTACGGGAGTGGGGAATGAGCAGTTCTTC

V gene: TRBV27
D gene: -
clone size: -
J gene: TRBJ1-1
CDR3 protein: CASSLEGPTDTEAFF
CDR3 DNA: TGTGCCAGCAGTTTAGAGGGGCCCACTGACACTGAAGCTTTCTTT

V gene: TRBV7-9
D gene: -
clone size: many
J gene: TRBJ1-6
CDR3 protein: CASSRDGNNSPLHF
CDR3 DNA: TGTGCCAGCAGCCGGGACGGAAATAATTCACCCCTCCACTTT

V gene: TRBV10-3
D gene: -
clone size: -
J gene: TRBJ1-6
CDR3 protein: CAISDRGGNSPLHF
CDR3 DNA: TGTGCCATCAGTGATAGGGGCGGTAATTCACCCCTCCACTTT

V gene: TRBV7-9
D gene: -
clone size: few
J gene: TRBJ1-1
CDR3 protein: CASSSVQGYTEAFF
CDR3 DNA: TGTGCCAGCAGCTCCGTACAGGGTTACACTGAAGCTTTCTTT

V gene: TRBV5-1
D gene: -
clone size: few
J gene: TRBJ2-4
CDR3 protein: CASSIGEAKNIQYF
CDR3 DNA: TGCGCCAGCAGCATAGGGGAAGCCAAAAACATTCAGTACTTC

V gene: TRBV7-6
D gene: -
clone size: few
J gene: TRBJ2-1
CDR3 protein: CASSSYSGRENEQFF
CDR3 DNA: TGTGCCAGCAGCTCCTACTCGGGCCGGGAGAATGAGCAGTTCTTC

V gene: TRBV29-1
D gene: -
clone size: -
J gene: TRBJ1-3
CDR3 protein: CSVELEVSGNTIYF
CDR3 DNA: TGCAGCGTTGAATTGGAGGTCTCTGGAAACACCATATATTTT

V gene: TRBV5-1
D gene: -
clone size: many
J gene: TRBJ2-2
CDR3 protein: CASSSYRDTGELFF
CDR3 DNA: TGCGCCAGCAGCTCGTACCGAGACACCGGGGAGCTGTTTTTT

V gene: TRBV18
D gene: -
clone size: -
J gene: TRBJ2-3
CDR3 protein: CASSPRLSETQYF
CDR3 DNA: TGTGCCAGCTCACCGAGACTCTCCGAGACGCAGTATTTT

V gene: TRBV15
D gene: -
clone size: -
J gene: TRBJ2-3
CDR3 protein: CATGTNGGQDTQYF
CDR3 DNA: TGTGCCACGGGTACTAACGGGGGGCAAGATACGCAGTATTTT

V gene: TRBV29-1
D gene: TRBD1
clone size: -
J gene: TRBJ1-4
CDR3 protein: CSVDGDRENEKLFF
CDR3 DNA: TGCAGCGTTGATGGGGACAGGGAGAATGAAAAACTGTTTTTT